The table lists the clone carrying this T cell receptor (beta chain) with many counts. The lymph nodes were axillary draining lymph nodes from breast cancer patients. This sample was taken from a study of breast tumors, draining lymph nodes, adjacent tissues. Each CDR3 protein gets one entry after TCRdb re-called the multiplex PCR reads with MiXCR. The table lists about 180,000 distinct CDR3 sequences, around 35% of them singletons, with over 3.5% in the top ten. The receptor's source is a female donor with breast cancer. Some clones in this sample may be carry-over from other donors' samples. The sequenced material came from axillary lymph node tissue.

The CDR3 sequence is CASSWSQEQAANYGYTF. CDR3 sequence (DNA): TGTGCCAGCAGTTGGTCGCAGGAACAGGCCGCTAACTATGGCTACACCTTC. The chain links TRBV28 to TRBJ1-2, with a weak D call TRBD1 (5 bases). CDR1 and CDR2 from the germline V gene are MDHEN and SYDVKM. V was pared by 4 bases and J by 0 bases, with 18 bases between. CDR3 length: 17 amino acids.